This T cell receptor beta chain was identified during a study of graft-versus-host responses after intestinal transplantation. Measured with immunoSEQ multiplex PCR; TCRdb has only the in-frame clones, and not every one. The profile shows 18,000 or so clones, over 90% of them singletons. The germline V gene encodes CDR1 SGHDT and CDR2 YYEEEE. The CDR3 contains 15 residues. Between the trimmed V and J ends, which lost 0 bases and 4 bases, there was a span of 11 bases. A single count supports this clone. The sequence came from a human patient who received an intestinal transplant, so some T cells may come from the graft donor. The material sequenced was PBMCs, taken 23 days after intestinal transplant. The chain links TRBV5-6 to TRBJ1-5; D gene uncertain. CDR3 nucleotides: TGTGCCAGCAGCTTGGCTGCCGACCCAAATCAGCCCCAGCATTTT. Protein product: CASSLAADPNQPQHF.